The 18 T cell receptor beta chains reported below all come from one sample, sequenced in a study of blood T cell repertoires in COVID-19. The method was immunoSEQ multiplex PCR; TCRdb's version includes in-frame clones alone and lacks a portion of them. The table has 200,000 to 250,000 clones, about 87% seen once. Sequenced material: peripheral blood. These receptors were obtained from a woman in her seventies with active or convalescent COVID-19.

This sequence joins TRBV4-3 and TRBJ2-5; D is possibly TRBD2 (6 bases). CDR1 is LGHNA and CDR2 is YSLEER in the germline V gene. Trimming removed 1 base at V and 3 bases at J, with 15 bases between. CDR3 size: 16 residues. The CDR3 reads CASSQGVGGTEETQYF. The CDR3 nucleotides read TGCGCCAGCAGCCAAGGGGTGGGAGGCACGGAAGAGACCCAGTACTTC.

This chain connects TRBV7-2 to TRBJ1-4, with a weak D call TRBD1 (6 bases). The CDR3 is made up of 15 amino acids. Trimming took off 4 bases at V and 2 bases at J, with 11 bases between the two ends. The germline V gene has CDR1 SGHTA and CDR2 FQGNSA. In nucleotides, the CDR3 is TGTGCCAGCAGCTCGAGGGGGGGCACTAATGAAAAACTGTTTTTT. The encoded protein is CASSSRGGTNEKLFF.

This clone is a singleton in its sample. The chain uses TRBV9 and TRBJ2-3; perhaps TRBD2 as D (6 bases). The CDR3 has 14 residues. Trimming left V 0 bases short and J 2 bases short, with 7 bases between. Germline CDR1 reads SGDLS; CDR2 reads YYNGEE. The CDR3 region has the DNA TGTGCCAGCAGCGTAGGGGGACTCACAGATACGCAGTATTTT. The encoded protein is CASSVGGLTDTQYF.

This sequence joins TRBV13 and TRBJ2-2; 9 nucleotides line up with TRBD2. The V segment lost 3 bases and the J segment 2 bases; nucleotides outside the gene matches: 16. The CDR3 contains 20 residues. Germline V gene lookup returns CDR1 PRHDT and CDR2 FYEKMQ (reference sequence). CDR3 nucleotides: TGTGCCAGCAGCTTTAGGGGGCTAGCGGGGACCTTCCCTAACACCGGGGAGCTGTTTTTT. Translating it yields CASSFRGLAGTFPNTGELFF.

The chain recombines TRBV5-4 with TRBJ1-2, with 12 bases aligning to TRBD1. CDR3 length equals 15 residues. The V segment lost 4 bases and the J segment 8 bases; nucleotides outside the gene matches: 9. CDR1 SGHNT and CDR2 YYREEE come from the germline V gene (reference sequence). The CDR3 DNA follows: TGTGCCAGCAGCAAGGGACAGGGGGCGCCCCGGGGCTACACCTTC. As protein: CASSKGQGAPRGYTF.

This chain joins TRBV19 and TRBJ2-5, with D possibly matching TRBD2 (7 bases). Trimming shortened V by 6 bases and J by 5 bases, and 19 bases separated the two germline ends. This CDR3 is built from 15 residues. Germline assignment: CDR1 LNHDA and CDR2 SQIVND (reference sequence). In DNA form, the CDR3 reads TGTGCCAGTAGACCGGGGGGCGGGGCGCGGGAGACCCAGTACTTC. This sequence encodes CASRPGGGARETQYF.

This rearrangement joins TRBV3-1 (or the pseudogene TRBV3-2) to TRBJ1-3; no reliable D call. Germline loops: CDR1 LGHDT, CDR2 YNNKEL (reference sequence). The V end lost 3 bases, the J end lost 4 bases, and 13 bases lay between the germline ends. This CDR3 spans 15 amino acids. The CDR3 sequence: CASSHLREGGNTIYF. Here the CDR3 DNA reads TGTGCCAGCAGCCACCTAAGGGAGGGAGGAAACACCATATATTTT.

The V gene is TRBV20-1, the J gene TRBJ2-1; 8 nucleotides match TRBD2. Unmatched junction bases numbered 1, after V lost 3 bases and J lost 0 bases. This CDR3 is 14 amino acids long. The germline CDR1 and CDR2 sequences are DFQATT and SNEGSKA (reference sequence). The CDR3 reads CSASSGISYNEQFF. CDR3 in DNA: TGCAGTGCTAGTAGCGGGATCTCCTACAATGAGCAGTTCTTC.

V usage is TRBV7-2 and J usage is TRBJ2-7; TRBD1 matches at 8 bases. The CDR3 has 14 amino acids. The V gene's germline CDR1 is SGHTA and CDR2 FQGNSA. V was pared by 5 bases and J by 2 bases, with 5 bases of the junction left unmatched. The CDR3 reads CASSLGTGAYEQYF. CDR3 coding DNA: TGTGCCAGCAGCCTTGGGACAGGAGCCTACGAGCAGTACTTC.

The rearrangement joins TRBV7-2 to TRBJ2-5; a weak D match, TRBD2 (5 bases). Per the germline V gene, CDR1 is SGHTA and CDR2 is FQGNSA. The CDR3 extends over 16 amino acids. V dropped 3 bases and J dropped 6 bases, with 20 bases sitting between them. The CDR3 nucleotides are TGTGCCAGCAGCTTTTCTTGGGCTAGCCTAGAGAAGACCCAGTACTTC. This sequence encodes CASSFSWASLEKTQYF. The complete variable domain, with remaining parts taken from reference TRBV7-2 and TRBJ2-5, reads GAGVSQSPSNKVTEKGKDVELRCDPISGHTALYWYRQSLGQGLEFLIYFQGNSAPDKSGLPSDRFSAERTGGSVSTLTIQRTQQEDSAVYLCASSFSWASLEKTQYFGPGTRLLVL.

Here the CDR3 DNA reads TGTGCCAGCAGCCAAGATTTGAGAGAGCCCCAGCATTTT. Protein: CASSQDLREPQHF. The genes are TRBV14 and TRBJ1-5; no clear D. Trimming pared 0 bases from V and 8 bases from J, leaving 8 bases between. The CDR3 is 13 amino acids. Looked up from germline, CDR1 is SGHDN and CDR2 is FVKESK.

This sequence joins TRBV5-1 and TRBJ2-5, with D possibly being TRBD2 (5 bases). Trimming left V 6 bases short and J 4 bases short, with 7 bases between. The germline V gene has CDR1 SGHRS and CDR2 YFSETQ. The CDR3 has 11 residues. The CDR3 DNA follows: TGCGCCAGCAACGAGGGAGAGACCCAGTACTTC. Residues: CASNEGETQYF.

The chain is built from TRBV7-9 and TRBJ1-2; the D gene is possibly TRBD1 (5 bases). This CDR3 region has 15 residues. V lost 2 bases, J lost 8 bases, and 18 bases lay in between. The germline V gene encodes CDR1 SEHNR and CDR2 FQNEAQ (reference sequence). CDR3 residues: CASSLKVPQGEGYTF. The CDR3 DNA sequence: TGTGCCAGCAGCTTAAAGGTCCCTCAGGGTGAAGGCTACACCTTC.

This chain uses TRBV7-3 with TRBJ2-3; TRBD1 is a possible D gene (5 bases). Germline V CDR1 and CDR2: SGHTA, FQGTGA. Trimming pared 5 bases from V and 1 base from J, leaving 13 bases between. The CDR3 loop spans 15 amino acids. The CDR3 sequence: CASSPGKSRTDTQYF. In DNA, the CDR3 is TGTGCCAGCAGCCCAGGGAAGAGCCGCACAGATACGCAGTATTTT.

V usage is TRBV6-5 and J usage is TRBJ2-7, with unresolved D. Germline V gene lookup returns CDR1 MNHEY and CDR2 SVGAGI. V was shortened by 6 bases and J by 3 bases, with 6 bases between the two germline ends. The CDR3 sequence is 11 residues long. CDR3 coding DNA: TGTGCCAGCAGGTCCCTCTACGAGCAGTACTTC. This gives the protein CASRSLYEQYF.

The chain joins TRBV5-8 to TRBJ2-2, with 10 bases identical to TRBD1. The CDR3 length is 15 residues. Germline CDR1 and CDR2: SGHTS and YDEGEE. The junction had 4 bases not matched to a gene; V was cut back by 5 bases and J by 3 bases. The CDR3 region has the DNA TGTGCCAGCAGACCGACAGGGGGCTACACCGGGGAGCTGTTTTTT. This gives the protein CASRPTGGYTGELFF.

This chain joins TRBV28 and TRBJ1-4; 7 bases align to TRBD1. This CDR3 spans 14 amino acids. With V trimmed by 3 bases and J by 4 bases, 2 bases remained unmatched. In germline, CDR1 is MDHEN, CDR2 SYDVKM. CDR3 DNA sequence: TGTGCCAGCAGTTTTGGGACAGTTAATGAAAAACTGTTTTTT. Encoded protein: CASSFGTVNEKLFF.

This clone came up a few times. The rearrangement links TRBV7-9 to TRBJ1-3; no definite D call. The CDR3 is 17 residues long. Trimming removed 5 bases at V and 0 bases at J, with 17 bases between. Germline V gene lookup returns CDR1 SEHNR and CDR2 FQNEAQ (reference sequence). This CDR3 reads CASSHLPRGNSGNTIYF. CDR3 nucleotide sequence: TGTGCCAGCAGCCATTTGCCCCGGGGAAACTCTGGAAACACCATATATTTT.